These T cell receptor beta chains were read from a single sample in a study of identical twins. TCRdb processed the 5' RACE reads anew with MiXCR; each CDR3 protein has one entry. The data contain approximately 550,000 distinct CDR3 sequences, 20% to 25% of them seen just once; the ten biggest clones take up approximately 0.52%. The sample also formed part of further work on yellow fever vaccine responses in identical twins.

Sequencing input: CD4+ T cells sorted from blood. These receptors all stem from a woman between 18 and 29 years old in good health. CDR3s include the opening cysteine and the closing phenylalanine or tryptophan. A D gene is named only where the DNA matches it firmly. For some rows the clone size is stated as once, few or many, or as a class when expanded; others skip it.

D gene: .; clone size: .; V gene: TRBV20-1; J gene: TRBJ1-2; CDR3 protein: CSARRAGVYGYTF; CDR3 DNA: TGCAGTGCTAGGAGGGCAGGGGTGTATGGCTACACCTTC
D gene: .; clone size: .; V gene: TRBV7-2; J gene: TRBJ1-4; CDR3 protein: CASRIQDVREKLFF; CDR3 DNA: TGTGCCAGCAGAATACAGGATGTGCGGGAAAAACTGTTTTTT
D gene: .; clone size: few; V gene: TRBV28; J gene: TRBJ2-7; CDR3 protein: CASSHRSLETLVSYEQYF; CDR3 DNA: TGTGCCAGCAGCCACCGTTCCCTGGAGACACTCGTCTCCTACGAGCAGTACTTC
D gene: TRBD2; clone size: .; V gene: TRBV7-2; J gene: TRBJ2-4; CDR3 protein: CASSLGKDPGGIQYF; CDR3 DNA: TGTGCCAGCAGCTTAGGAAAGGACCCGGGAGGCATTCAGTACTTC
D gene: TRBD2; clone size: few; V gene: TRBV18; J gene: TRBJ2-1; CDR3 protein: CASALGLAGVNEQFF; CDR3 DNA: TGTGCCAGCGCCTTGGGACTAGCGGGAGTGAATGAGCAGTTCTTC
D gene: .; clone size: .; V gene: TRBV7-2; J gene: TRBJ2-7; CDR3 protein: CASSLDGMVREQYF; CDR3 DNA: TGTGCCAGCAGCTTAGACGGGATGGTCCGCGAGCAGTACTTC
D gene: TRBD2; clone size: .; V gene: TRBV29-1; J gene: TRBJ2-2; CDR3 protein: CSVGGLAHTGELFF; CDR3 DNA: TGCAGCGTTGGGGGACTAGCACACACCGGGGAGCTGTTTTTT
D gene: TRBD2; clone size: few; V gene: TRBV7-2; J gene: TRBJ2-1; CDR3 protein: CASSLARLAGAYNEQFF; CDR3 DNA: TGTGCCAGCAGCTTAGCCCGCTTAGCGGGGGCCTACAATGAGCAGTTCTTC
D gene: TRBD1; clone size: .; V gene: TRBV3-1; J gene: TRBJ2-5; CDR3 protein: CASSPWTGWKTQYF; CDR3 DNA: TGTGCCAGCAGCCCTTGGACAGGGTGGAAGACCCAGTACTTC
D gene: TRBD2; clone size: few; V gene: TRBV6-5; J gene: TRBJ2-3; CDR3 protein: CASSYSTSGKTDTQYF; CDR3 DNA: TGTGCCAGCAGTTACTCGACTAGCGGGAAAACAGATACGCAGTATTTT
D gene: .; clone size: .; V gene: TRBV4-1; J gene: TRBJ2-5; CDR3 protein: CASAWTRGETQYF; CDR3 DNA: TGCGCCAGCGCTTGGACTCGCGGAGAGACCCAGTACTTC
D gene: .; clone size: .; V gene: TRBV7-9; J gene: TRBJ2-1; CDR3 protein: CASSLASLNTYNEQFF; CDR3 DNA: TGTGCCAGCAGCTTAGCTAGCCTCAATACCTACAATGAGCAGTTCTTC
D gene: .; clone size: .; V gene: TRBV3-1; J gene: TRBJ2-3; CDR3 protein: CASSQLTGLGDTQYF; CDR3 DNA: TGTGCCAGCAGCCAACTTACAGGGTTAGGAGATACGCAGTATTTT
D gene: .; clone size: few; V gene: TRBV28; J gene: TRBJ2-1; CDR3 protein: CASSSPTARPLYNEQFF; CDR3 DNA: TGTGCCAGCAGTTCCCCGACCGCCAGGCCACTCTACAATGAGCAGTTCTTC
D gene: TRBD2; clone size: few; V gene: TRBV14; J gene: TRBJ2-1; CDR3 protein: CASSQGGGGAYYNEQFF; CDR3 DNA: TGTGCCAGCAGCCAAGGAGGCGGGGGGGCCTATTACAATGAGCAGTTCTTC
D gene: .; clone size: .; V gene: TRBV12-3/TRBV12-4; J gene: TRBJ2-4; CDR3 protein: CASSLRTGGNIQYF; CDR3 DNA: TGTGCCAGCAGTTTACGGACCGGGGGAAACATTCAGTACTTC
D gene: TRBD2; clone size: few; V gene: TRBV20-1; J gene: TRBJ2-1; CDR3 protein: CSARKSGLRSDEQFF; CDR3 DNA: TGCAGTGCTAGAAAGTCGGGACTACGTAGCGATGAGCAGTTCTTC
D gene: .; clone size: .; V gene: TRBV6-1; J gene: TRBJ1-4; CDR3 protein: CASTSGLGNEKLFF; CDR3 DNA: TGTGCCAGCACCTCGGGACTGGGAAATGAAAAACTGTTTTTT
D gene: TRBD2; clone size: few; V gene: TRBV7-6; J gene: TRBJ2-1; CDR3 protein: CASSLETSGANNEQFF; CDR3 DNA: TGTGCCAGCAGCTTGGAAACTAGCGGGGCCAACAATGAGCAGTTCTTC
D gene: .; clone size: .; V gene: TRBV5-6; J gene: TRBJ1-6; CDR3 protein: CASSGGKGLYSPLHF; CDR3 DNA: TGTGCCAGCAGCGGGGGGAAAGGCCTATATTCACCCCTCCACTTT
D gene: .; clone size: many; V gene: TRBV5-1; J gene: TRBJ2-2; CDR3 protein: CASRYGQINTGELFF; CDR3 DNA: TGCGCCAGCAGATATGGACAGATTAACACCGGGGAGCTGTTTTTT
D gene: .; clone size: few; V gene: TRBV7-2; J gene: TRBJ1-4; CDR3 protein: CASSPEVGGRGEKLFF; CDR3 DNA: TGTGCCAGCAGCCCAGAGGTGGGAGGGCGGGGTGAAAAACTGTTTTTT
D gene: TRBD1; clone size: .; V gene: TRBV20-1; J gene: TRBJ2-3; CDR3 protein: CSAGTDTDTQYF; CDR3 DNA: TGCAGTGCGGGGACAGACACAGATACGCAGTATTTT
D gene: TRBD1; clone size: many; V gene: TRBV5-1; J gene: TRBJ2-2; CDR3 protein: CASSLQGANTGELFF; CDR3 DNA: TGCGCCAGCAGCTTGCAGGGGGCGAACACCGGGGAGCTGTTTTTT
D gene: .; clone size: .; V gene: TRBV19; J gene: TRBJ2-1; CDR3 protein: CASSKGNSYNEQFF; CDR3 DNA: TGTGCCAGTAGTAAGGGGAACTCCTACAATGAGCAGTTCTTC
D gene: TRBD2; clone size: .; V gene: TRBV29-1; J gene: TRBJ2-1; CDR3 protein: CSALASGPAGDNEQFF; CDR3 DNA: TGCAGCGCGTTAGCTTCAGGGCCCGCGGGAGACAATGAGCAGTTCTTC
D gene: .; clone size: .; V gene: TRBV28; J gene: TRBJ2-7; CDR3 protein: CASSLRTGPPYEQYF; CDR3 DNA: TGTGCCAGCAGTTTGAGAACAGGGCCCCCCTACGAGCAGTACTTC
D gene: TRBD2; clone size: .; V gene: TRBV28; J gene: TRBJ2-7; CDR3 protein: CASRAASGSLYEQYF; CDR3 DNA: TGTGCCAGCAGAGCCGCTAGCGGGAGTCTCTACGAGCAGTACTTC
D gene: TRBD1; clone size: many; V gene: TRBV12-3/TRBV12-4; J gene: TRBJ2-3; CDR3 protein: CASSLTPGRTGGTDTQYF; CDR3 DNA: TGTGCCAGCAGTTTAACTCCGGGACGGACAGGAGGTACAGATACGCAGTATTTT
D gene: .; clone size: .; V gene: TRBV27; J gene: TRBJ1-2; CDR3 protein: CASSLLGKDPANYGYTF; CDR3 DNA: TGTGCCAGCAGTTTACTCGGCAAGGATCCAGCTAACTATGGCTACACCTTC
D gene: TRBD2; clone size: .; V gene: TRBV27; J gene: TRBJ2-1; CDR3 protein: CASSLSSGIGNEQFF; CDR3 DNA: TGTGCCAGCAGTTTATCTAGCGGGATTGGTAATGAGCAGTTCTTC
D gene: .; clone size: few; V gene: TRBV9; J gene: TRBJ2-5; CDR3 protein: CASSPRPSSRETQYF; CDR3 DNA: TGTGCCAGCAGCCCCAGACCAAGCTCACGAGAGACCCAGTACTTC
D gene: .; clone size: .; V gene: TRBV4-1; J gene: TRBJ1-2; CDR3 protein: CASSQEAADSNYGYTF; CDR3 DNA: TGCGCCAGCAGCCAAGAGGCGGCGGACTCTAACTATGGCTACACCTTC
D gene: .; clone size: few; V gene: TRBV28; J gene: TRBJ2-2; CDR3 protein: CASSLPGGIGELFF; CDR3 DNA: TGTGCCAGCAGTTTACCCGGGGGTATCGGGGAGCTGTTTTTT
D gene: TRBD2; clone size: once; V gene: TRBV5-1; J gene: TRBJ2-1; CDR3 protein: CASSISGVSWDEQFF; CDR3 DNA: TGCGCCAGCAGCATTAGCGGGGTGTCGTGGGATGAGCAGTTCTTC
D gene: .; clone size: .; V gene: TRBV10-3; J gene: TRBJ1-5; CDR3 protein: CAISEGRGSNQPQHF; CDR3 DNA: TGTGCCATCAGTGAGGGGCGGGGGAGCAATCAGCCCCAGCATTTT
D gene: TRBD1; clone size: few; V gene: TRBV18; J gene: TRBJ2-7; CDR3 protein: CASSPRQGSEQYF; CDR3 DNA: TGTGCCAGCTCACCGAGACAGGGGTCCGAGCAGTACTTC
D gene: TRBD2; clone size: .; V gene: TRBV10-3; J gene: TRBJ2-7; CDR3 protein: CATRSGRETAYEQYF; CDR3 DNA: TGTGCCACCCGTAGCGGGAGGGAAACAGCGTACGAGCAGTACTTC
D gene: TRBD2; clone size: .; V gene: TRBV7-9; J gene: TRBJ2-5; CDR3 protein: CASSRTSGRETQYF; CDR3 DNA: TGTGCCAGCAGCCGGACTAGCGGGAGAGAGACCCAGTACTTC
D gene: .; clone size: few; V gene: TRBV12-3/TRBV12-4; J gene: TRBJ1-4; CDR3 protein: CASSFGGATSEKLFF; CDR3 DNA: TGTGCCAGCAGTTTCGGGGGGGCTACTTCTGAAAAACTGTTTTTT
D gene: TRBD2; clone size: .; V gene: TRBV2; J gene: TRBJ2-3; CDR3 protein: CASRGLALGGDTQYF; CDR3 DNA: TGTGCCAGCAGGGGACTAGCCCTGGGGGGAGATACGCAGTATTTT
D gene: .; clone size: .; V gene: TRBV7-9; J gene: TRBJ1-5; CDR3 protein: CASSLFAGDDQPQHF; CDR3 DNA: TGTGCCAGCAGCTTATTTGCAGGGGATGATCAGCCCCAGCATTTT
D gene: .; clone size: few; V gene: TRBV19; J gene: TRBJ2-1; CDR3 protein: CASSIPTIRGNEQFF; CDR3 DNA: TGTGCCAGTAGTATCCCGACTATAAGGGGCAATGAGCAGTTCTTC
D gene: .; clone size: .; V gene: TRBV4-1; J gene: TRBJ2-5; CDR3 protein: CASSRVLDGKETQYF; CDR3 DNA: TGCGCCAGCAGCCGGGTACTGGACGGTAAAGAGACCCAGTACTTC
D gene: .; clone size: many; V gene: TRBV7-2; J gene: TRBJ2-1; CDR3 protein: CASSLYRGSYNEQFF; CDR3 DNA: TGTGCCAGCAGCTTATATCGGGGCTCCTACAATGAGCAGTTCTTC
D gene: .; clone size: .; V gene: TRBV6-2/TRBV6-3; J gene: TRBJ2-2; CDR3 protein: CASSYLPTNTGELFF; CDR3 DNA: TGTGCCAGCAGTTACCTGCCTACGAACACCGGGGAGCTGTTTTTT
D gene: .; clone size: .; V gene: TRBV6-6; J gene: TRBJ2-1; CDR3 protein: CASRGVGDRRQFF; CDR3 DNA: TGTGCCAGCAGAGGGGTGGGAGACAGGAGGCAGTTCTTC
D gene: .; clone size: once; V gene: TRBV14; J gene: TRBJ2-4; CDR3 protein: CASSPRVGAKNIQYF; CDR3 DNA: TGTGCCAGCAGCCCCCGGGTAGGAGCCAAAAACATTCAGTACTTC
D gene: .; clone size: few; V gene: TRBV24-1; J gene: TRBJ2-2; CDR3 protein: CATSDGPTGTPANTGELFF; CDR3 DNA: TGTGCCACCAGTGACGGGCCAACGGGGACTCCCGCGAACACCGGGGAGCTGTTTTTT
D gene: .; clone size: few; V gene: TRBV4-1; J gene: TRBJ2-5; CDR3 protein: CASSSRKGLQETQYF; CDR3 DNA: TGCGCCAGCAGCTCCCGGAAGGGGTTACAAGAGACCCAGTACTTC
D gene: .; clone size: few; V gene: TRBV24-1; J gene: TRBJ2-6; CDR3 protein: CATSDVGRHSGANVLTF; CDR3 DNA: TGTGCCACCAGTGATGTTGGACGTCACTCTGGGGCCAACGTCCTGACTTTC
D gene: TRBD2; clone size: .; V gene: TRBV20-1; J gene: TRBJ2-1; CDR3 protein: CSARDTSGRKNEQFF; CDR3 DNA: TGCAGTGCTAGAGACACTAGCGGGAGAAAGAATGAGCAGTTCTTC
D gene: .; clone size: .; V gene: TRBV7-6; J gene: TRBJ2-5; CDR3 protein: CASSLLADGETQYF; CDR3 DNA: TGTGCCAGCAGCTTACTGGCGGATGGGGAGACCCAGTACTTC
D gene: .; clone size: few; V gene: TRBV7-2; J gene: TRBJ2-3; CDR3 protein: CASSSQRHLTDTQYF; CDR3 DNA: TGTGCCAGCAGCTCACAAAGACACCTCACAGATACGCAGTATTTT
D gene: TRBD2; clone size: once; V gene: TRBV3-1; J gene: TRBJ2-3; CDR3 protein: CASSQEKLAGLVSDTQYF; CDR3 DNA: TGTGCCAGCAGCCAAGAGAAGCTAGCGGGGCTTGTTTCAGATACGCAGTATTTT
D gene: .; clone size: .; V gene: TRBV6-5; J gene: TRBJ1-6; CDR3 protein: CASSYGVGFRNSPLHF; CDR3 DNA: TGTGCCAGCAGTTACGGAGTAGGGTTTCGGAATTCACCCCTCCACTTT
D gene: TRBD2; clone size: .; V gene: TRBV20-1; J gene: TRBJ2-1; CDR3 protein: CSARATSGTRNEQFF; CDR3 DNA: TGCAGTGCTAGAGCAACTAGCGGGACGCGCAATGAGCAGTTCTTC
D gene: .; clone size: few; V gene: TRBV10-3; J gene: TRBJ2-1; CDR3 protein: CAIRQSGQSYNEQFF; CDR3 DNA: TGTGCCATCAGGCAAAGTGGACAGTCCTACAATGAGCAGTTCTTC
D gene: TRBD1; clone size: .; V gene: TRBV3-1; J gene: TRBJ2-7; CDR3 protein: CASSQDRTGEQYF; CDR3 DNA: TGTGCCAGCAGCCAAGACCGGACAGGGGAGCAGTACTTC
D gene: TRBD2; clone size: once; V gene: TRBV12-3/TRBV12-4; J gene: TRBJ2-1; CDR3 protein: CACCLVYAGGSSYNEQFF; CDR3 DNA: TGTGCCTGCTGTTTAGTCTATGCGGGGGGGAGCTCCTACAATGAGCAGTTCTTC